The T cell receptor (beta chain) described here comes from a study of T-cell reconstitution after alpha-beta-depleted transplantation in children. Findings and limits, study-wide: Expanded graft clones, several hundred of them, were reportedly the source of alpha-beta T cells about two months after transplant. T-cell counts and diversity at one year following transplant were attributed mainly to newly produced T cells. Surviving thymic progenitors and recipient T cells were the source of high TCRbeta diversity at day 60 in some patients.

Construction of the TCRbeta library involved unique molecular identifiers. TCRdb ran MiXCR on the PCR reads and lists one entry per CDR3 protein. The table lists about a million distinct CDR3 sequences, roughly 29% of them singletons. Regarding this clonotype: The antigen remains undetermined.

The CDR3 is made up of 14 amino acids. The germline V and J ends were trimmed by 2 bases and 0 bases, with 11 bases remaining between them. Germline-derived CDR1 and CDR2 are SQVTM and ANQGSEA. This rearrangement joins TRBV29-1 to TRBJ2-7; no clear D. This receptor was obtained from a boy under two years old who had a stem cell transplant for SCID, so the T cells may come from the graft donor. The input for sequencing was PBMCs, mostly from graft donor cells, taken 360 days after TCRalphabeta/CD19-depleted stem cell transplant. The CDR3 DNA reads TGCAGCGTTGAAACCCTAAACGACTCCTACGAGCAGTACTTC. It is translated as CSVETLNDSYEQYF.